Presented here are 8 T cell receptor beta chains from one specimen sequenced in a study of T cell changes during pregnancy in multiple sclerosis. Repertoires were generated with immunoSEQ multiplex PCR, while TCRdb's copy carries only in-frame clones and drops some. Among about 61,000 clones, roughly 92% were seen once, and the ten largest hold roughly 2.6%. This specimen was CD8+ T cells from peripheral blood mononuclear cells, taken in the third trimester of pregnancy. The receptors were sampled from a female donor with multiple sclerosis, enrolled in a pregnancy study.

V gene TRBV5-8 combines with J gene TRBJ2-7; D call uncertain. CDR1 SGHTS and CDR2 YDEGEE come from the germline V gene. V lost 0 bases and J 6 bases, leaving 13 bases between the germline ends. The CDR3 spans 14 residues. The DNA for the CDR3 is TGTGCCAGCAGCTTGGGTTCCTACTCCCTCGAGCAGTACTTC. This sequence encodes CASSLGSYSLEQYF.

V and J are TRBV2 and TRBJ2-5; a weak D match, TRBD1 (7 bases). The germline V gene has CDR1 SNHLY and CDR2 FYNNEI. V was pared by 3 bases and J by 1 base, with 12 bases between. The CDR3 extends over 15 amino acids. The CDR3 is CASSEGRGVQETQYF. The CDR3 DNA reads TGTGCCAGCAGTGAGGGCAGGGGGGTCCAAGAGACCCAGTACTTC.

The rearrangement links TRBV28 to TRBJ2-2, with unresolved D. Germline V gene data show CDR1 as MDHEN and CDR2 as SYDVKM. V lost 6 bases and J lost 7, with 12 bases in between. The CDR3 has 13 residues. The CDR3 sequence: CASREAGNGELFF. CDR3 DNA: TGTGCCAGCAGAGAGGCCGGTAACGGGGAGCTGTTTTTT.

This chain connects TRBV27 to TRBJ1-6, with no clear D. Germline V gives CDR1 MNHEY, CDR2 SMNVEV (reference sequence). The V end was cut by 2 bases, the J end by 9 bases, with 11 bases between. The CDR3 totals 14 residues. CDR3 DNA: TGTGCCAGCAGTTTACGGTTCCCGGTTTCACCCCTCCACTTT. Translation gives CASSLRFPVSPLHF.

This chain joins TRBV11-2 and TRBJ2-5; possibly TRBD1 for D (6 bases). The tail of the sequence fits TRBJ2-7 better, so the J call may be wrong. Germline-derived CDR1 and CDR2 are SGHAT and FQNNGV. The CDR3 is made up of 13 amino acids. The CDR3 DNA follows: TGTGCCAGCAGCTTCGGGACAACCTACGAGCAGTACTTC. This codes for CASSFGTTYEQYF.

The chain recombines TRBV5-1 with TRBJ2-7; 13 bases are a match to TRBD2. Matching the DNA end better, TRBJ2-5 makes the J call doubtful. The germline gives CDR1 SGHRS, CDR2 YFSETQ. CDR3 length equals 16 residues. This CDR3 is CASSLALAGGKETQYF. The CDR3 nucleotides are TGCGCCAGCAGCTTGGCACTAGCGGGAGGGAAAGAGACCCAGTACTTC.

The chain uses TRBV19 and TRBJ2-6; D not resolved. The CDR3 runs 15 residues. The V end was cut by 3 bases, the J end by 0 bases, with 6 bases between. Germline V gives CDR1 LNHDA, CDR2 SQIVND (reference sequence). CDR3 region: CASSMSHSGANVLTF. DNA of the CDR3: TGTGCCAGTAGTATGAGCCACTCTGGGGCCAACGTCCTGACTTTC. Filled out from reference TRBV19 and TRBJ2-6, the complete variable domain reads DGGITQSPKYLFRKEGQNVTLSCEQNLNHDAMYWYRQDPGQGLRLIYYSQIVNDFQKGDIAEGYSVSREKKESFPLTVTSAQKNPTAFYLCASSMSHSGANVLTFGAGSRLTVL.

The CDR3 coding sequence is TGTGCCAGCAGTGATAGGACAGTCTATGGCTACACCTTC. Translation: CASSDRTVYGYTF. The V gene is TRBV2, the J gene TRBJ1-2; a weak D match, TRBD1 (6 bases). There are 13 residues in the CDR3. Trimming removed 3 bases from V and 4 bases from J, with 9 bases in between. Germline CDR1 SNHLY, CDR2 FYNNEI.